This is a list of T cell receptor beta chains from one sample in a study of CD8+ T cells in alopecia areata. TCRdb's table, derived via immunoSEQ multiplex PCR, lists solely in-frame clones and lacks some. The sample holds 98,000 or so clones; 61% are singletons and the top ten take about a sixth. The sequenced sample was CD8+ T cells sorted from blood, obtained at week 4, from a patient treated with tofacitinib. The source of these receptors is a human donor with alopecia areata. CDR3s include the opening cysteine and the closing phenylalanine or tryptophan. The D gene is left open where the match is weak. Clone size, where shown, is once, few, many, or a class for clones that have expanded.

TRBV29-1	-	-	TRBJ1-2	TGCAGCGTTGAAGATAGTGTAGGGGATGGCTACACCTTC	CSVEDSVGDGYTF
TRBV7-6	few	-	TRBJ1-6	TGTGCCAGCAGCCTGGAAGCGTTTCCCCGGGGGAACAATTCACCCCTCCACTTT	CASSLEAFPRGNNSPLHF
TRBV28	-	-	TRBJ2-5	TGTGCCAGCGAGCGGGAAGAGACCCAGTACTTC	CASEREETQYF
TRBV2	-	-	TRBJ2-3	TGTGCCAGCACTATAGGGGGGAGCACAGATACGCAGTATTTT	CASTIGGSTDTQYF
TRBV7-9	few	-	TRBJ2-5	TGTGCCAGCAGCCCCGGGACTCAAGAGACCCAGTACTTC	CASSPGTQETQYF
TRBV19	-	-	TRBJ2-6	TGTGCCAGTTTGCCTGGATCTGGGGCCAACGTCCTGACTTTC	CASLPGSGANVLTF
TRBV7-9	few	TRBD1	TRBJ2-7	TGTGCCAGCAGCTCCGGGACAGGGGTACTTGGCGAGCAGTACTTC	CASSSGTGVLGEQYF
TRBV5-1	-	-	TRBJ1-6	TGCGCCAGCAGCCCCTGGGACCCCCGAAGCAGCTCCTATAATTCACCCCTCCACTTT	CASSPWDPRSSSYNSPLHF
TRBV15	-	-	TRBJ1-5	TGTGCCACCAGCAGAGATAGTTGGGGACAGCCCCAGCATTTT	CATSRDSWGQPQHF
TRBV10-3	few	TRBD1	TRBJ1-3	TGTGCCATCAGTGAGACAGGGGACGGAAACACCATATATTTT	CAISETGDGNTIYF
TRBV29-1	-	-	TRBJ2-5	TGCAGCGTTGAGGGGGGGCATGAGACCCAGTACTTC	CSVEGGHETQYF
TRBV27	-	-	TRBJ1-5	TGTGCCAGCAGTTTGACAGCCTCTAGCAATCAGCCCCAGCATTTT	CASSLTASSNQPQHF
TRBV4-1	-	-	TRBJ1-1	TGCGCCAGCAGCCAAGAAGCTGAAGCTTTCTTT	CASSQEAEAFF
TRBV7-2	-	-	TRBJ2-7	TGTGCCAGCAGCTTAGTTGACACGATGTACGAGCAGTACTTC	CASSLVDTMYEQYF
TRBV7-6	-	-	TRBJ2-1	TGTGCCAGCAGCTCATCACACTACAATGAGCAGTTCTTC	CASSSSHYNEQFF
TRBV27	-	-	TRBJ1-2	TGTGCCAGCAGTCCTCAGACTAACTATGGCTACACCTTC	CASSPQTNYGYTF
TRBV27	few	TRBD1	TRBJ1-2	TGTGCCAGCACATCCCTGACAGGGCGCTTTGGCTACACCTTC	CASTSLTGRFGYTF
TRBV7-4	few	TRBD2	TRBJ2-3	TGTGCCAGAAGTGACGGGAGGTCCCCAGATACGCAGTATTTT	CARSDGRSPDTQYF
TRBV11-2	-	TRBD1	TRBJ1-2	TGTGCCAGCAGCTTGACAGGGCACTATGGCTACACCTTC	CASSLTGHYGYTF
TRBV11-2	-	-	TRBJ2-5	TGTGCCAGCAGCCTAGAAGTGGGAGAGACCCAGTACTTC	CASSLEVGETQYF
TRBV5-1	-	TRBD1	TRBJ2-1	TGCGCCAGCAGCTCTTGGGACAGGGGACGATGGAATGAGCAGTTCTTC	CASSSWDRGRWNEQFF
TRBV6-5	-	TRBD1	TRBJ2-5	TGTGCCAGCAGTTCCGGACAGGGCCAAGAGACCCAGTACTTC	CASSSGQGQETQYF
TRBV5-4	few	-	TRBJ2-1	TGTGCCAGCAGACCTGCCCCGGGGGAAGATGAGCAGTTCTTC	CASRPAPGEDEQFF
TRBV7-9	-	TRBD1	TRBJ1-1	TGTGCCAGCAGCTTACAGGGGGTGAACACTGAAGCTTTCTTT	CASSLQGVNTEAFF
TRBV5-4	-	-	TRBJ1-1	TGTGCCAGCAGCTTGGAACTAGGCAGCCGGGCCTCGAACACTGAAGCTTTCTTT	CASSLELGSRASNTEAFF
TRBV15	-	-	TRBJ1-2	TGTGCCACCAGCAGAGGAAGGGGTGGACTGAGCCCCACTAACTATGGCTACACCTTC	CATSRGRGGLSPTNYGYTF
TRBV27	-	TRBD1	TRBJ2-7	TGTGCCAGCAGTTGGACAGGGGATATCTCCTACGAGCAGTACTTC	CASSWTGDISYEQYF